This T cell receptor (beta chain) was observed in a study of cytomegalovirus exposure and HLA in healthy donors. Overall study findings and caveats: What a later analysis reportedly showed was that an Asian-associated ancestry cluster had fewer N-insertions than the roughly 700-donor mean. Altogether, 150 to 200 TCR beta chains were recorded as cytomegalovirus-associated. The authors later found most CMV-associated TCR beta chains appeared HLA-restricted. The study carried out a later analysis of TCR beta sequences. It associated under 20,000 of them with specific HLA alleles at a false discovery rate of 0.05.

From germline, CDR1 is SGHAT and CDR2 FQNNGV. V was trimmed by 4 bases and J by 5 bases, leaving 21 bases between them. The CDR3 length is 18 residues. Primers for the PCR totalled 60 Vbeta and 13 Jbeta. Libraries were prepared by immunoSEQ multiplex PCR; TCRdb keeps only in-frame clonotypes and omits some of them. Here the sample spans about 130,000 clones, approximately 8.7% being singletons. A remark on this clone: As yet, its antigen is unknown.

The chain is built from TRBV11-2 and TRBJ1-6, with D possibly matching TRBD1 (6 bases). This TCR derives from a middle-aged man in good health and CMV-seronegative. The sequenced sample consisted of PBMCs. As DNA, the CDR3 is TGTGCCAGCAGCTCCTACCATGGACAGAACCCCAATAATTCACCCCTCCACTTT. Protein sequence: CASSSYHGQNPNNSPLHF.